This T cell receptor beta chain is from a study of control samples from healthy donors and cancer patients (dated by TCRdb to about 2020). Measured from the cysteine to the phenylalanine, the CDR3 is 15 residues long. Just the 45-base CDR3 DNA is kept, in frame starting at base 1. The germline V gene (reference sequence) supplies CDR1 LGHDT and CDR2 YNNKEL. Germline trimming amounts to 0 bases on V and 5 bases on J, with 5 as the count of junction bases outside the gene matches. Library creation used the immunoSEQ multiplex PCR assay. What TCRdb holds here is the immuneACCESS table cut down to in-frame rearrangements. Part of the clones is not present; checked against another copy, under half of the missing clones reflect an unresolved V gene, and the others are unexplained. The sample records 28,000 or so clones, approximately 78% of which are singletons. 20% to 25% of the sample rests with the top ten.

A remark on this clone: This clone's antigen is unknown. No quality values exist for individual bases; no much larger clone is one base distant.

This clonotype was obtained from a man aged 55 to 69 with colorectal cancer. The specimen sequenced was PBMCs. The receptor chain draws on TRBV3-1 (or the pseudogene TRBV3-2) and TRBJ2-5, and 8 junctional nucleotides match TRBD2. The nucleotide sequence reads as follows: TGTGCCAGCAGCCAAGAGGGCGGGGGGTTGGAGACCCAGTACTTC. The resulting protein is CASSQEGGGLETQYF.